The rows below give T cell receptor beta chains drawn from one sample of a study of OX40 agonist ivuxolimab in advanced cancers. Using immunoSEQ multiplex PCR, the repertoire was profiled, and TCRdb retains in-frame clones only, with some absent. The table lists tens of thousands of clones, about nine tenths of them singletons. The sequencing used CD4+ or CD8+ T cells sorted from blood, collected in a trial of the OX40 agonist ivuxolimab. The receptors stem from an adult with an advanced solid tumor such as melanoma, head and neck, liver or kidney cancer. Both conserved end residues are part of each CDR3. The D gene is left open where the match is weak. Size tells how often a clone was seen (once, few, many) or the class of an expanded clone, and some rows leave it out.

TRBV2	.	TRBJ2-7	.	TGTGCCAGCAGGCTGGGACAGCAGTACTTC	CASRLGQQYF
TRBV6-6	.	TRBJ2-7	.	TGTGCCAGCAGTTTCTTTGCGGGGACCTACGAGCAGTACTTC	CASSFFAGTYEQYF
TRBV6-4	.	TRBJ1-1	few	TGTGCCAGCAGTGATCTGGGCAGCGGGAGCACTGAAGCTTTCTTT	CASSDLGSGSTEAFF
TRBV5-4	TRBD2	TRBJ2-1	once	TGTGCCAGCAGCTTGGAACCATTTGGGAGCGGGGGTTGGAATGAGCAGTTCTTC	CASSLEPFGSGGWNEQFF
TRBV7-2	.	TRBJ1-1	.	TGTGCCAGCAGCTTAGATGGGCCAGGCACTGAAGCTTTCTTT	CASSLDGPGTEAFF
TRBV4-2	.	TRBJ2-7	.	TGTGCCAGCAGTCCCAACCGGGACATCGGTTACGAGCAGTACTTC	CASSPNRDIGYEQYF
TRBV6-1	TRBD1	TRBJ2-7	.	TGTGCCAGCAGGACAGGGGAAACCTACGAGCAGTACTTC	CASRTGETYEQYF
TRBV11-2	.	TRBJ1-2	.	TGTGCCAGCAGCTCTGACAGTTTTTTTGGCTACACCTTC	CASSSDSFFGYTF
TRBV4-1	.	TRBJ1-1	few	TGCGCCAGCAGCCAAGGGGTGACTGAAGCTTTCTTT	CASSQGVTEAFF
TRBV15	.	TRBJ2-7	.	TGTGCCACCAGCAGAGATCGGGCAGGGCTATCCTACGAGCAGTACTTC	CATSRDRAGLSYEQYF
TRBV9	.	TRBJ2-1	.	TGTGCCAGCAGCGCCGGCCCAGGGGAGGATGAGCAGTTCTTC	CASSAGPGEDEQFF
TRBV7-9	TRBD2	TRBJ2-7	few	TGTGCCAGCACCTACTCGGCGGGGGGAAATGTGGGCGAGCAGTACTTC	CASTYSAGGNVGEQYF
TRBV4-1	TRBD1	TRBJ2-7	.	TGCGCCAGCAGCCAAGGTTGGGGGACAGCCGAGCCTCAGTACTTC	CASSQGWGTAEPQYF
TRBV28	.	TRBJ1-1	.	TGTGCCAGCAGTTTGGCCGGGAACACTGAAGCTTTCTTT	CASSLAGNTEAFF
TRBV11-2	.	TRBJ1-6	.	TGTGCCAGCAGCGAGGTTTCCTATAATTCACCCCTCCACTTT	CASSEVSYNSPLHF
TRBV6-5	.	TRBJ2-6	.	TGTGCCAGCAGTTCACCCCCCGCTGGGGCCAACGTCCTGACTTTC	CASSSPPAGANVLTF
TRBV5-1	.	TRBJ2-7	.	TGCGCCAGCAGCTTGGCCGGACCTTCCCCCGAGCAGTACTTC	CASSLAGPSPEQYF
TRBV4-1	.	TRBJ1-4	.	TGCGCCAGCAGCCAAGATCGTACAGCAGGGGACGGAAAACTGTTTTTT	CASSQDRTAGDGKLFF
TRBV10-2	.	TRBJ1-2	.	TGCGCCAGCAGTCCGGGGCTAACTAATGGCTACACCTTC	CASSPGLTNGYTF
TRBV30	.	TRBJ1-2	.	TGTGCCTGGAGGGCGGACAGCTCTTTCTATGGCTACACCTTC	CAWRADSSFYGYTF
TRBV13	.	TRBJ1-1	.	TGTGCCAGCAGCTCAACCAGTAGCACTGAAGCTTTCTTT	CASSSTSSTEAFF
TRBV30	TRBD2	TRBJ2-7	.	TGTGCCTGGAGTATGACTAGCGGGCCTGGGGAGCAGTACTTC	CAWSMTSGPGEQYF
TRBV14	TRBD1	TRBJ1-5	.	TGTGCCAGCAGCCAAGACTGGACAGGGGATGGCAATCAGCCCCAGCATTTT	CASSQDWTGDGNQPQHF
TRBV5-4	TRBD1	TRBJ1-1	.	TGTGCCAGCAGCTCCCAGGGGGAGCGACCTGAAGCTTTCTTT	CASSSQGERPEAFF
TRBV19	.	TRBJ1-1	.	TGTGCCAGTAGTATAAAAGGCGGGAACACTGAAGCTTTCTTT	CASSIKGGNTEAFF
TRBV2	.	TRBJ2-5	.	TGTGCCAGGGGAACAGAACAAGCCATCCAAGAGACCCAGTACTTC	CARGTEQAIQETQYF
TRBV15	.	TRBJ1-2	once	TGTGCCACCAGCAGATCCCCCGGGCCCCTGGAAGGCTACACCTTC	CATSRSPGPLEGYTF
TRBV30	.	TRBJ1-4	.	TGTGCCTGGGCCAGAGCAACTAATGAAAAACTGTTTTTT	CAWARATNEKLFF
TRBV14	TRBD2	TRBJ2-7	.	TGTGCCAGCAGCCAAGTCCCGGGGGGCTACGAGCAGTACTTC	CASSQVPGGYEQYF
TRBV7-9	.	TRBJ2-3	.	TGTGCCAGCAGCCCGAACGGCAGGGCTCGGAGCACAGATACGCAGTATTTT	CASSPNGRARSTDTQYF
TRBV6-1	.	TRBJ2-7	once	TGTGCCAGCAGGAGGCAGGAGTCCTACGAGCAGTACTTC	CASRRQESYEQYF
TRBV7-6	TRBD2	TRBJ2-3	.	TGTGCCAGCAGCCCTCCGGGGGGGCCTACAGATACGCAGTATTTT	CASSPPGGPTDTQYF
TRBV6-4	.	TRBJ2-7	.	TGTGCCAGCAGTGAGGGGGCTAGCAGCGAGCAGTACTTC	CASSEGASSEQYF
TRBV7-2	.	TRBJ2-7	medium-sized	TGTGCCAGCAGCTTAGCGAGTCCCTACGAGCAGTACTTC	CASSLASPYEQYF
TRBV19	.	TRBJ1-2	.	TGTGCCAGTAGTGAACAGGGTTATGGGAACTATGGCTACACCTTC	CASSEQGYGNYGYTF
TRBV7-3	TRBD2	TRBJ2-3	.	TGTGCCAGCAGCTTAGGCGGGGGGCCGACAGATACGCAGTATTTT	CASSLGGGPTDTQYF
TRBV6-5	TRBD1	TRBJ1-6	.	TGTGCCAGCAGTTTAGGGACAGGCTCCTATAATTCACCCCTCCACTTT	CASSLGTGSYNSPLHF
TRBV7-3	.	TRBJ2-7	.	TGTGCCAGCAGCCCCGACAGATTCTACGAGCAGTACTTC	CASSPDRFYEQYF
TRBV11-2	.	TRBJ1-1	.	TGTGCCAGCAGCTTAGACCAGGGCATGAACACTGAAGCTTTCTTT	CASSLDQGMNTEAFF
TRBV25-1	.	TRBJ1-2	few	TGTGCCAGCAGTGGAAATGGCTACACCTTC	CASSGNGYTF
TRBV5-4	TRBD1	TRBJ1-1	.	TGTGCCAGCAGCTTGGCGACAGGGTACACTGAAGCTTTCTTT	CASSLATGYTEAFF
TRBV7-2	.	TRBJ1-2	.	TGTGCCAGCAGCCGCCCTCGCGCGGCCCCGGAAAACTATGGCTACACCTTC	CASSRPRAAPENYGYTF
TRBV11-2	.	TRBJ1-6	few	TGTGCCAGCAGCTTATCCGAGAAACATAATTCACCCCTCCACTTT	CASSLSEKHNSPLHF
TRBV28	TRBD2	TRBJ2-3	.	TGTGCCAGCAGAGACCTAACTAGCGGGGGGGCGACAGATACGCAGTATTTT	CASRDLTSGGATDTQYF
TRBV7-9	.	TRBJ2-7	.	TGTGCCAGCAGTTCACCGGGACCCCCCGAGCAGTACTTC	CASSSPGPPEQYF
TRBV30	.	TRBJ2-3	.	TGTGCCTGGAGCCCTGACTCCACAGATACGCAGTATTTT	CAWSPDSTDTQYF
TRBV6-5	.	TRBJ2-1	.	TGTGCCAGCAGCGTCAGCAGTGAGCAGTTCTTC	CASSVSSEQFF
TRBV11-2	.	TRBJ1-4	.	TGTGCCAGCAGCTTACAACCTTCTACAATCAGGGTGAAACTGTTTTTT	CASSLQPSTIRVKLFF
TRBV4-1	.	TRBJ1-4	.	TGCGCCAGCAGCCAAGTGGAGTTCGATAATGAAAAACTGTTTTTT	CASSQVEFDNEKLFF
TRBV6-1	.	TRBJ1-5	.	TGTGCCAGCTCGGTCCTCGCGCAGCCCCAGCATTTT	CASSVLAQPQHF
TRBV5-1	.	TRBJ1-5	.	TGCGCCAGCAGCTTGGAACCCGGAGCCCCTAATCAGCCCCAGCATTTT	CASSLEPGAPNQPQHF
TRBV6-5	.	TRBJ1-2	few	TGTGCCAGCAGTCCCCGAGCGCGGGGAGGCTATGGCTACACCTTC	CASSPRARGGYGYTF
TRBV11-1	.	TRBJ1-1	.	TGTGCCAGCAGCCACAGTGGGACTGAAGCTTTCTTT	CASSHSGTEAFF
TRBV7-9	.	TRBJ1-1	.	TGTGCCAGCAGCTTAGCCTCCCCGGCTGAAGCTTTCTTT	CASSLASPAEAFF